The 6 T cell receptor beta chains below all came from one sample that was sequenced in a study of vaccination effects on CD4 cells after COVID-19. Antigen specificity for these receptors is unknown. Expansion with viral peptide pools was applied to antigen-specific CD4+ T cells by the ViraFEST assay prior to sequencing. Isolating CD4+ T cells followed approximately ten days of culture. In the vaccine recipients, nucleocapsid antibodies were negative and there was no prior SARS-CoV-2 infection. This table comes from immunoSEQ multiplex PCR, and its TCRdb copy is limited to in-frame clones, with some not included. The sample records approximately 70,000 clones, roughly 74% being singletons. Sequenced here: CD4+ T cells from PBMCs cultured with HCoV-NL63 spike peptides, sampled before COVID-19 vaccination. All receptors come from a human donor who received a COVID-19 vaccine.

V gene TRBV28 combines with J gene TRBJ2-3; 8 bases are a match to TRBD2. The germline gives CDR1 MDHEN, CDR2 SYDVKM. With V trimmed by 4 bases and J by 5 bases, 8 bases remained unmatched. This CDR3 has 15 amino acids. The CDR3 region has the DNA TGTGCCAGCAGTTCCCGCGGGGGGCCGAAAGATACGCAGTATTTT. Translated: CASSSRGGPKDTQYF.

J is TRBJ2-3 and V is TRBV5-1, with D unresolved. This CDR3 spans 16 amino acids. Germline CDR1 is SGHRS and CDR2 is YFSETQ. Trimming removed 0 bases at V and 0 bases at J, with 11 bases between. The CDR3 loop is CASSLVVKTSTDTQYF. DNA for the CDR3: TGCGCCAGCAGCTTGGTAGTGAAGACTAGCACAGATACGCAGTATTTT.

J is TRBJ2-4 and V is TRBV6-5; a possible D gene is TRBD2 (6 bases). In germline, CDR1 is MNHEY, CDR2 SVGAGI. Trimming stripped 6 bases from V and 0 bases from J, with 9 bases between. This CDR3 comprises 14 residues. CDR3 loop: CASSGSPAKNIQYF. The CDR3 DNA sequence: TGTGCCAGCAGCGGGAGTCCAGCCAAAAACATTCAGTACTTC.

The gene calls are TRBV18 and TRBJ1-2; D unclear. This CDR3 comprises 13 residues. V lost 3 bases and J 4 bases, leaving 9 bases between the germline ends. CDR1 is KGHSH and CDR2 is LQKENI in the germline V gene. In nucleotides, the CDR3 is TGTGCCAGCTCACCCAACTTCCTCTATGGCTACACCTTC. Protein product: CASSPNFLYGYTF.

This clone came up once. The chain links TRBV24-1 to TRBJ2-1, with 8 bases aligning to TRBD1. The CDR3 extends over 14 amino acids. The V and J ends lost 3 bases and 9 bases, in that order; junction bases with no gene match: 6. In germline, CDR1 is KGHDR, CDR2 SFDVKD. The CDR3 spells CATSDAGGTGEQFF. Here the CDR3 DNA reads TGTGCCACCAGTGATGCAGGGGGCACGGGTGAGCAGTTCTTC.

The chain recombines TRBV5-1 with TRBJ1-3; maybe TRBD1 (6 bases). The CDR3 length is 16 residues. The V end was cut by 3 bases, the J end by 0 bases, with 13 bases between. Germline CDR1 is SGHRS and CDR2 is YFSETQ. The CDR3 nucleotides are TGCGCCAGCAGCTCAACGACAGGCCACTCTGGAAACACCATATATTTT. Translating it yields CASSSTTGHSGNTIYF.